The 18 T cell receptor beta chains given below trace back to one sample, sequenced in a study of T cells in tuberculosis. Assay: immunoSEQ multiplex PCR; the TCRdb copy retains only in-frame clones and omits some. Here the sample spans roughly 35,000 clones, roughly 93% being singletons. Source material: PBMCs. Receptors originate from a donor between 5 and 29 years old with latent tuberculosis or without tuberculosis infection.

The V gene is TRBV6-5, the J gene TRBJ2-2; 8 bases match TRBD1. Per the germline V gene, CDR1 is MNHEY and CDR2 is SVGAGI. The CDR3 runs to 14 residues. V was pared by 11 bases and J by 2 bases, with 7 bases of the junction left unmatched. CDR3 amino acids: CASRQGINTGELFF. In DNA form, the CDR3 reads TGTGCCTCCCGACAGGGGATAAACACCGGGGAGCTGTTTTTT.

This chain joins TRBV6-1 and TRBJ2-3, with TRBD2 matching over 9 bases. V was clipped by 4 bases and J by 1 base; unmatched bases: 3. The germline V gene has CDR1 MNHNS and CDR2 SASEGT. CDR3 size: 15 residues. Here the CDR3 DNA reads TGTGCCAGCAGTGGGGCTAGCGGGGGCACAGATACGCAGTATTTT. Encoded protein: CASSGASGGTDTQYF.

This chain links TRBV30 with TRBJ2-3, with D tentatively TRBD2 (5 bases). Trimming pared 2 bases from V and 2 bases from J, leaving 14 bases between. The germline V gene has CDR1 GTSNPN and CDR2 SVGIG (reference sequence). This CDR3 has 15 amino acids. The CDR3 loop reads CAWSSASQYTDTQYF. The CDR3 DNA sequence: TGTGCCTGGAGTTCCGCTAGCCAATACACAGATACGCAGTATTTT.

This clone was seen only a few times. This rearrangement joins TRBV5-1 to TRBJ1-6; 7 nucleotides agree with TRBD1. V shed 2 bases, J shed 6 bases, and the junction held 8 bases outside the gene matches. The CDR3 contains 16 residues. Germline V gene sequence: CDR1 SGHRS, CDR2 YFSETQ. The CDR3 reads CASSFVEGARNSPLHF. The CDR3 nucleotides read TGCGCCAGCAGCTTCGTGGAGGGGGCGCGTAATTCACCCCTCCACTTT.

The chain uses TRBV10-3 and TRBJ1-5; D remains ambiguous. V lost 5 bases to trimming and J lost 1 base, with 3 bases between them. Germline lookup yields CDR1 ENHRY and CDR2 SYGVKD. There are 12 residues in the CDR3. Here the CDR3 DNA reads TGTGCCATCAGTCAAAGCAATCAGCCCCAGCATTTT. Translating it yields CAISQSNQPQHF.

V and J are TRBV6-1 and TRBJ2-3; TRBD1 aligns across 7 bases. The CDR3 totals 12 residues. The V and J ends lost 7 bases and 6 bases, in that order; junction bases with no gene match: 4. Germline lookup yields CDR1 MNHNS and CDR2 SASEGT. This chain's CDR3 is CASKYRGDTQYF. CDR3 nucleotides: TGTGCCAGCAAGTACAGGGGCGATACGCAGTATTTT.

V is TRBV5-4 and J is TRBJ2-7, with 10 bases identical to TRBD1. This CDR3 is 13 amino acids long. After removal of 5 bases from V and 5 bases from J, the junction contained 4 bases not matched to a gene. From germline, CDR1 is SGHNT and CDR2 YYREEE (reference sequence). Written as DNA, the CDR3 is TGTGCCAGCAGACGACAGGGGGCCCACGAGCAGTACTTC. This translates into CASRRQGAHEQYF.

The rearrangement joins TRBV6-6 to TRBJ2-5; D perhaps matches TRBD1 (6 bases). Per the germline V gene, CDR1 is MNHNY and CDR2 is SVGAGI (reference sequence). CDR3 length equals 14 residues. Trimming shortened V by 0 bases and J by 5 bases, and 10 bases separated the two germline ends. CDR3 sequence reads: CASSYSNREETQYF. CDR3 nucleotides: TGTGCCAGCAGTTACTCGAACAGGGAGGAGACCCAGTACTTC.

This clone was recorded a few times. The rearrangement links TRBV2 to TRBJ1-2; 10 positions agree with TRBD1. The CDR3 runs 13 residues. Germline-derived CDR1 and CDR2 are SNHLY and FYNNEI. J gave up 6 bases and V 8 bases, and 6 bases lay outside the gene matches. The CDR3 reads CASVTTGGNGYTF. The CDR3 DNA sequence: TGTGCCAGCGTTACGACAGGGGGCAATGGCTACACCTTC.

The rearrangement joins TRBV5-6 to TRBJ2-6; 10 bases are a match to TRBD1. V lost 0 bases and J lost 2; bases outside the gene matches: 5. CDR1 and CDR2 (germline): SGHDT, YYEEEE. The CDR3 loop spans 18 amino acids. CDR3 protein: CASSLAGQGFTGANVLTF. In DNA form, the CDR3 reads TGTGCCAGCAGCTTGGCGGGACAGGGGTTCACTGGGGCCAACGTCCTGACTTTC.

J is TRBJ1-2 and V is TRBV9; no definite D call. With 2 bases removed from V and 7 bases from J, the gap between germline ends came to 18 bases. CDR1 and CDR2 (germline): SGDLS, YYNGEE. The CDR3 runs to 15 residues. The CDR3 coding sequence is TGTGCCAGCAGCGTTATCCCGACTCGGGTACTTGGCTACACCTTC. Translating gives CASSVIPTRVLGYTF.

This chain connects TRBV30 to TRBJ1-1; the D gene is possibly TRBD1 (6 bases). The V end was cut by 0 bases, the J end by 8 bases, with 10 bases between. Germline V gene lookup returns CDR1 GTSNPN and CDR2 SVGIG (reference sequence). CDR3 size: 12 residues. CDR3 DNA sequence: TGTGCCTGGAGTGTACAGGGCAGGGAAGCTTTCTTT. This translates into CAWSVQGREAFF.

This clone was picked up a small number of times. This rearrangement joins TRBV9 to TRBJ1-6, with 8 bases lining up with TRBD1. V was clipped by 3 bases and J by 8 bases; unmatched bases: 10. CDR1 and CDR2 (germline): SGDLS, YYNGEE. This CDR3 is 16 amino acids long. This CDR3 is CASSASLQGVHSPLHF. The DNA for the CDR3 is TGTGCCAGCAGCGCGAGCCTACAGGGGGTGCATTCACCCCTCCACTTT.

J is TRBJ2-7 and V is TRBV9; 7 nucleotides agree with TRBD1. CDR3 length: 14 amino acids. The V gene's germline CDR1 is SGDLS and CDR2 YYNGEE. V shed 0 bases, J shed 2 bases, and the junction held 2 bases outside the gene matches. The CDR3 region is CASSVGQGTYEQYF. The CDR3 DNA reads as TGTGCCAGCAGCGTAGGACAGGGCACCTACGAGCAGTACTTC.

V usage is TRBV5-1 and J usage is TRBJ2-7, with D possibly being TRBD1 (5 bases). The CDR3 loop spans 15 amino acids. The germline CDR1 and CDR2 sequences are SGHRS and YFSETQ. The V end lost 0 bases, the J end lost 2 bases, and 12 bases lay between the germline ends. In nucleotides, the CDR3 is TGCGCCAGCAGCTTGGGGGGCCAAGAGACCTACGAGCAGTACTTC. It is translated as CASSLGGQETYEQYF.

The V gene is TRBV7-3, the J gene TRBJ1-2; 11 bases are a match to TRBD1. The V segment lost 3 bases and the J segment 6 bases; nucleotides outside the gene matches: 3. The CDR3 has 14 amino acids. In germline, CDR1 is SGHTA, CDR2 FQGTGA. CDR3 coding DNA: TGTGCCAGCAGCTTGGACAGGGGGCTTAATGGCTACACCTTC. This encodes CASSLDRGLNGYTF.

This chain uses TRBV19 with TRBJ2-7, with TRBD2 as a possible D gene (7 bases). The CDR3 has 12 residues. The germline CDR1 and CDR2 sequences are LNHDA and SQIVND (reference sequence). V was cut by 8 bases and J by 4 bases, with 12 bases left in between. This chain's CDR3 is CASGRGAYEQYF. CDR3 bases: TGTGCCAGTGGTCGGGGGGCTTACGAGCAGTACTTC. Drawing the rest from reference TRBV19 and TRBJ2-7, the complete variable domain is DGGITQSPKYLFRKEGQNVTLSCEQNLNHDAMYWYRQDPGQGLRLIYYSQIVNDFQKGDIAEGYSVSREKKESFPLTVTSAQKNPTAFYLCASGRGAYEQYFGPGTRLTVT.

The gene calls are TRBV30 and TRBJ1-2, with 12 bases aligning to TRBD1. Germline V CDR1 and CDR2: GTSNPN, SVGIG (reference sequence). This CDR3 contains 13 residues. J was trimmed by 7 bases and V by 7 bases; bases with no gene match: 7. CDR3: CASSGQGAFGYTF. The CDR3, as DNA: TGTGCCTCGTCGGGACAGGGGGCTTTTGGCTACACCTTC.